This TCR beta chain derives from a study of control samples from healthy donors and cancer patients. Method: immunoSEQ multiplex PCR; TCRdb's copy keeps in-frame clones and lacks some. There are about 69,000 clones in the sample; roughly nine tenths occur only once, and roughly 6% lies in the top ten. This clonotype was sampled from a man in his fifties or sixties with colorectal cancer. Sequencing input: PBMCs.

CDR3 sequence: CASSRDRGTGELFF. The DNA of the CDR3 is TGTGCCAGCAGTCGGGACAGGGGGACGGGGGAGCTGTTTTTT. The rearrangement links TRBV6-5 to TRBJ2-2; TRBD1 agrees at 11 bases. The CDR3 contains 14 residues. Germline CDR1 and CDR2: MNHEY and SVGAGI. The trim removed 5 bases at V and 8 bases at J, leaving 4 bases unmatched.